Reported below is one TCR beta chain. This sample is part of a study of technical replicates of blood from a handful of donors. Deletions cut 1 base from V and 7 bases from J, with 13 bases between. Germline V gives CDR1 LGHNA, CDR2 YNFKEQ. The CDR3 is 15 residues long. Sequenced by immunoSEQ multiplex PCR; TCRdb stores in-frame clones only, minus some. This sample carries 44,000 or so clones, 92% of them seen once, and the ten largest clones take about 3.8%. The receptor was derived from a human donor in good health. Some clones in this sample may be carry-over from other donors' samples. Sequencing was performed on PBMCs. V usage is TRBV4-2 and J usage is TRBJ2-2, with a tentative D call TRBD1 (5 bases). The CDR3 region is CASSQGGSADGELFF. In nucleotides, the CDR3 is TGTGCCAGCAGCCAAGGGGGCTCCGCTGACGGGGAGCTGTTTTTT.